The following is a TCR beta chain sequence with its context. Data came from immunoSEQ multiplex PCR; TCRdb stores just in-frame clones and leaves some out. The sample includes about 280,000 clones, roughly 85% seen only once; the top ten take 5%. The data were taken from a study of blood T cell repertoires in COVID-19. The CDR3 runs to 19 residues. The V and J ends lost 1 base and 6 bases, in that order; junction bases with no gene match: 17. The germline V gene has CDR1 SGHRS and CDR2 YFSETQ. The chain links TRBV5-1 to TRBJ2-7; 12 nucleotides line up with TRBD2. The sequence derives from a man aged 40-49 years who had been exposed to COVID-19. Material: PBMCs or T cells enriched from blood (not recorded which). The DNA of the CDR3 is TGCGCCAGCAGCTTGCTCGGCTCTAGCGGGAGGGCCCAGCAAGCCGAGCAGTACTTC. It specifies CASSLLGSSGRAQQAEQYF.